One and the same sample provided the 9 T cell receptor beta chains below, sequenced in a study of cytomegalovirus exposure and HLA in healthy donors. PCR was performed using 60 Vbeta and 13 Jbeta primers. Only in-frame clones appear in the TCRdb table, and some are missing; sequencing was by immunoSEQ multiplex PCR. The data contain about 120,000 clones, around 10% of them singletons. Material: PBMCs. The receptors come from a man aged 25-40 years in good health and CMV-seronegative.

This clone was observed a few times. The chain has TRBV5-1 and TRBJ1-1; D unclear. The CDR3 is 16 residues long. V was trimmed by 0 bases and J by 5 bases, leaving 17 bases between them. Germline CDR1 SGHRS, CDR2 YFSETQ. The DNA for the CDR3 is TGCGCCAGCAGCTTGGGATACTCGAGATCGTGGACTGAAGCTTTCTTT. Its protein product is CASSLGYSRSWTEAFF.

A few counts support this clone. This rearrangement joins TRBV19 to TRBJ1-2; TRBD1 aligns across 7 bases. This CDR3 region has 15 residues. Germline values: CDR1 LNHDA, CDR2 SQIVND (reference sequence). The junction had 9 bases not matched to a gene; V was cut back by 4 bases and J by 4 bases. CDR3: CASSKKDRFFYGYTF. In DNA, the CDR3 is TGTGCCAGTAGTAAGAAGGACAGGTTCTTCTATGGCTACACCTTC.

The J gene is TRBJ2-3, the V gene TRBV2, with 8 bases identical to TRBD1. Germline CDR1 SNHLY, CDR2 FYNNEI. With 1 base clipped from V and 0 bases from J, the junction kept 6 bases outside the gene matches. This CDR3 is 17 amino acids long. CDR3 sequence: CASSEGDRPPSTDTQYF. The CDR3 nucleotides are TGTGCCAGCAGTGAAGGGGACAGGCCGCCTAGCACAGATACGCAGTATTTT.

This clone was found a few times. The rearrangement links TRBV4-3 to TRBJ1-6; D is perhaps TRBD1 (5 bases). V lost 4 bases and J 6 bases, leaving 16 bases between the germline ends. This CDR3 has 16 amino acids. Germline V gives CDR1 LGHNA, CDR2 YSLEER. The CDR3: CASSLSWDFFNSPLHF. As DNA, the CDR3 is TGCGCCAGCAGCCTCTCGTGGGACTTCTTTAATTCACCCCTCCACTTT.

The chain is built from TRBV28 and TRBJ1-2; D not resolved. This CDR3 is built from 15 residues. V lost 5 bases, J lost 4 bases, and 17 bases lay in between. Germline assignment: CDR1 MDHEN and CDR2 SYDVKM. CDR3 sequence (DNA): TGTGCCAGCAGTCGGGTCGAAGGCCTTCGCTATGGCTACACCTTC. Its translation: CASSRVEGLRYGYTF.

The chain couples TRBV18 to TRBJ2-3; TRBD2 matches at 8 bases. Germline V CDR1 and CDR2: KGHSH, LQKENI. The CDR3 has 12 amino acids. The V and J ends lost 6 bases and 10 bases, in that order; junction bases with no gene match: 6. The CDR3 DNA sequence: TGTGCCAGCTCCCCTCGGGAGGGTCCGCAGTATTTT. This gives the protein CASSPREGPQYF.

This clone was observed a handful of times. The chain recombines TRBV5-1 with TRBJ2-3, with D maybe TRBD1 (6 bases). Germline assignment: CDR1 SGHRS and CDR2 YFSETQ. The CDR3 contains 16 residues. V dropped 4 bases and J dropped 2 bases, with 17 bases sitting between them. CDR3 sequence (DNA): TGCGCCAGCAGCCCCCAGACAGGCGCACTCACAGATACGCAGTATTTT. Translated: CASSPQTGALTDTQYF.

This clone occurred a few times. The V call is TRBV7-8, the J call TRBJ1-4, with D unresolved. Per germline, CDR1 SGHVS and CDR2 FQNEAQ. V lost 5 bases, J lost 4 bases, and 17 bases lay in between. The CDR3 has 16 amino acids. Here the CDR3 DNA reads TGTGCCAGCAGCCTCCTCGGACGGGGAAATAATGAAAAACTGTTTTTT. As protein: CASSLLGRGNNEKLFF.

V gene TRBV5-6 combines with J gene TRBJ2-5; 7 bases map to TRBD2. The J call may be mistaken, given a closer DNA end match to TRBJ2-7. Germline assignment: CDR1 SGHDT and CDR2 YYEEEE. The CDR3 is 14 amino acids. The CDR3 nucleotides read TGTGCCAGCAGCTTGGGACTAGCACACTACGAGCAGTACTTC. Its translation is CASSLGLAHYEQYF.